The source of this T cell receptor beta chain is a study of monozygotic twins with inflammatory bowel disease. Per germline, CDR1 SGHDN and CDR2 FVKESK. The CDR3 covers 17 residues. Study conclusions and caveats: Patients got different immunosuppressive treatments, which may have made their repertoires more variable.

With respect to this clonotype: Its antigen is not known.

Reanalyzing the 5' RACE reads, TCRdb keeps one entry per CDR3 protein, without DNA. The table counts a few hundred thousand distinct CDR3 sequences; 2.5% to 3% lies in the top ten. The sequencing sample was made of blood. The J gene is TRBJ1-5, the V gene TRBV14. The sequence derives from a human donor with ulcerative colitis or Crohn's disease, or a healthy co-twin of an affected twin (not recorded which). CDR3 in amino acids: CASSQVILHGSNQPQHF.